The next 11 T cell receptor beta chains were all read from a single sample in a study of shared clonotypes between healthy human individuals. This table comes from immunoSEQ multiplex PCR, and its TCRdb copy is limited to in-frame clones, with some not included. This table has millions of clones, 90% to 95% appearing once. The specimen was naive CD4+ T cells sorted from blood. Regarding subset: CD45RA+ positively selected. The receptors derive from a man younger than 35 in good health.

This rearrangement joins TRBV2 to TRBJ2-7; tentatively, D is TRBD2 (5 bases). The germline V gene has CDR1 SNHLY and CDR2 FYNNEI. This CDR3 spans 12 amino acids. The V end was cut by 6 bases, the J end by 3 bases, with 9 bases between. CDR3 amino acids: CASRGLNYEQYF. The CDR3 region has the DNA TGTGCCAGCAGAGGACTGAACTACGAGCAGTACTTC.

The chain couples TRBV6-5 to TRBJ2-7, with a weak D call TRBD1 (5 bases). Germline CDR1 is MNHEY and CDR2 is SVGAGI. V lost 5 bases and J 7 bases, leaving 18 bases between the germline ends. The CDR3 loop spans 14 amino acids. CDR3 coding DNA: TGTGCCAGCAGTGTTCAGGGAAAGGAGAGGGAGCAGTACTTC. Translation: CASSVQGKEREQYF.

This rearrangement joins TRBV15 to TRBJ1-4; 7 bases align to TRBD1. V was pared by 0 bases and J by 7 bases, with 5 bases of the junction left unmatched. The CDR3 extends over 15 amino acids. Germline V gene sequence: CDR1 LNHNV, CDR2 YYDKDF (reference sequence). CDR3 DNA: TGTGCCACCAGCAGAGAGGCAGGGGGGCCTGAAAAACTGTTTTTT. Translation gives CATSREAGGPEKLFF.

The rearrangement joins TRBV20-1 to TRBJ2-7; no clear D gene. Germline CDR1 and CDR2: DFQATT and SNEGSKA (reference sequence). V lost 6 bases and J lost 3, with 9 bases in between. The CDR3 covers 11 residues. CDR3 DNA sequence: TGCAGTGCAGTAAAGATCTACGAGCAGTACTTC. This translates into CSAVKIYEQYF.

This chain joins TRBV10-1 and TRBJ1-1; TRBD1 agrees at 9 bases. The V segment lost 5 bases and the J segment 4 bases; nucleotides outside the gene matches: 5. Germline V CDR1 and CDR2: WNHNN, SYGVQD (reference sequence). The CDR3 covers 14 residues. In nucleotides, the CDR3 is TGCGCCAGCAGTCCCGGGACAGGGAGCACTGAAGCTTTCTTT. Amino acids: CASSPGTGSTEAFF.

The chain has TRBV5-6 and TRBJ1-2; D ambiguous. Germline CDR1 SGHDT, CDR2 YYEEEE. The CDR3 contains 14 residues. V was pared by 0 bases and J by 3 bases, with 9 bases between. The CDR3 DNA reads TGTGCCAGCAGCTTGGGCAGCAATGACTATGGCTACACCTTC. Residues: CASSLGSNDYGYTF.

This clone is a singleton in its sample. The identical CDR3 is also encoded by other nucleotide sequences in the sample. V is TRBV7-2 and J is TRBJ2-3; D is unclear. V was trimmed by 0 bases and J by 1 base, leaving 2 bases between them. Germline lookup yields CDR1 SGHTA and CDR2 FQGNSA. The CDR3 is made up of 13 amino acids. The CDR3 loop reads CASSLARTDTQYF. CDR3 nucleotide sequence: TGTGCCAGCAGCTTAGCACGCACAGATACGCAGTATTTT.

The V call is TRBV5-6, the J call TRBJ2-3; tentative D call: TRBD2 (5 bases). The CDR3 runs 16 residues. Germline V gives CDR1 SGHDT, CDR2 YYEEEE. V lost 0 bases to trimming and J lost 0 bases, with 11 bases between them. The CDR3 loop is CASSLAGFRSTDTQYF. The DNA for the CDR3 is TGTGCCAGCAGCTTGGCGGGGTTCAGGAGCACAGATACGCAGTATTTT.

CDR3 bases: TGTGCCTGGAGCCTCTTTCGCGCAGATACGCAGTATTTT. Its protein product is CAWSLFRADTQYF. The chain is built from TRBV30 and TRBJ2-3; D call uncertain. The germline V gene encodes CDR1 GTSNPN and CDR2 SVGIG (reference sequence). V gave up 3 bases and J gave up 4 bases, with 11 bases separating them. This CDR3 is 13 amino acids long.

The V gene is TRBV6-6, the J gene TRBJ1-3, with D unresolved. The ends were cut back, 4 bases at V and 0 bases at J, with 10 bases in the middle. This CDR3 has 15 residues. Per the germline V gene, CDR1 is MNHNY and CDR2 is SVGAGI (reference sequence). The CDR3 DNA reads TGTGCCAGCAGTTTCGGGGTCGACTCTGGAAACACCATATATTTT. Translating gives CASSFGVDSGNTIYF.

The genes are TRBV30 and TRBJ2-5, with a possible D match to TRBD1 (5 bases). The CDR3 contains 12 residues. The V gene lost 2 bases and the J gene lost 4 bases, with 8 bases spanning the gap. CDR1 and CDR2 (germline): GTSNPN, SVGIG (reference sequence). The DNA of the CDR3 is TGTGCCTGGAGTACAGGACGAGAGACCCAGTACTTC. It is translated as CAWSTGRETQYF.